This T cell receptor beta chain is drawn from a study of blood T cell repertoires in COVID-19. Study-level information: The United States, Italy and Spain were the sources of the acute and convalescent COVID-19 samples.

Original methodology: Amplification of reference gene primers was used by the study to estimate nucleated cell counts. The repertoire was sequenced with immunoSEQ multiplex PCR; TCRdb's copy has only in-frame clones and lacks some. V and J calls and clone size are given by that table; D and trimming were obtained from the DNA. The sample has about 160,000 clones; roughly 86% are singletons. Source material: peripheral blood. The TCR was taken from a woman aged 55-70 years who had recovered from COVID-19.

CDR3 protein: CASSLTGSEAFF. CDR3 nucleotide sequence: TGTGCCAGCAGTTTAACAGGTTCTGAAGCTTTCTTT. The chain links TRBV12-3 or TRBV12-4 to TRBJ1-1, with D perhaps matching TRBD1 (5 bases). The CDR3 runs 12 residues. V shed 2 bases and J shed 6 bases, with 7 bases lying between them.